The clone carrying this T cell receptor beta chain was counted once. The data belong to a study of a mutant IDH1 vaccine in newly diagnosed glioma. Study information: Sex distribution of treated patients was around 62% male and approximately 38% female; mean age was about 41 years.

Germline assignment: CDR1 SGHDT and CDR2 YYEEEE. The J segment lost 4 bases and the V segment lost 4 bases, leaving 9 bases of the junction unmatched. This CDR3 has 15 amino acids. Produced via immunoSEQ multiplex PCR; TCRdb's table is partial and in-frame only. The sample has some 95,000 clones; about 80% are singletons. Time point indicated: baseline, week 1 (first vaccination visit). Stated treatment: pre-vaccination baseline after standard-of-care therapy. The sequenced sample was PBMCs, obtained from a glioma patient treated with radiotherapy, temozolomide or both. The V call is TRBV5-6, the J call TRBJ1-2; 8 positions match TRBD1. This TCR was sampled from a man in his forties with glioma. CDR3 DNA sequence: TGTGCCAGCAGCCCAGGACAGGGTGGGGGCTATGGCTACACCTTC. It is translated as CASSPGQGGGYGYTF.